This T cell receptor (beta chain) came from a study of beta chain features in type 1 diabetes. Of the isolated RNA, all was reverse transcribed, and so the sequenced material was expressed TCRB transcripts. Some clones are missing from TCRdb's copy, which holds only in-frame ones; the method was immunoSEQ multiplex PCR. The sample yields hundreds of thousands of clones, about an eighth seen once. Trimming removed 3 bases at V and 2 bases at J, with 8 bases between. The CDR3 spans 15 residues. Germline V gene sequence: CDR1 LNHDA, CDR2 SQIVND (reference sequence). This clone was observed a few times. The sample carries other DNA sequences with the same CDR3.

This receptor was taken from a woman between 18 and 29 years old in good health. The genes are TRBV19 and TRBJ2-6; D call uncertain. Input material: naive CD4+ T cells from blood. The CDR3 DNA reads as TGTGCCAGTAGTATCTCTGGTCCTGGGGCCAACGTCCTGACTTTC. This gives the protein CASSISGPGANVLTF.